A selection of T cell receptor beta chains follows, all from one sample in a study of monozygotic twins with inflammatory bowel disease. TCRdb reprocessed the 5' RACE reads and stores each CDR3 protein as one record, lacking DNA. This repertoire includes 300,000 to 400,000 distinct CDR3 sequences. The sequenced sample consisted of blood. The receptor set was obtained from a human donor with ulcerative colitis or Crohn's disease, or a healthy co-twin of an affected twin (not recorded which). Each CDR3 is given with its conserved first and last residue.

V	J	length	CDR3
TRBV6-4	TRBJ1-1	15	CASSDSWEGNTEAFF
TRBV5-1	TRBJ2-1	16	CASHRGGQDSYNEQFF
TRBV7-9	TRBJ1-1	15	CASRGREGLNTEAFF
TRBV21-1	TRBJ2-7	12	CASSASSYEQYF
TRBV5-1	TRBJ2-2	13	CATRVGKTGELFF
TRBV4-3	TRBJ2-1	15	CASSLSGTAYNEQFF
TRBV9	TRBJ2-6	19	CASSVGRQGSSSGANVLTF
TRBV30	TRBJ1-2	14	CAWSRRQGTYGYTF
TRBV4-1	TRBJ2-7	13	CASSQVGDAEQYF
TRBV5-4	TRBJ1-2	14	CASTQGADNYGYTF
TRBV9	TRBJ2-2	13	CASNVGLTGELFF
TRBV12-3/TRBV12-4	TRBJ2-7	12	CASSLLSGEQYF
TRBV5-1	TRBJ2-3	15	CASSLDPGSTDTQYF
TRBV29-1	TRBJ2-7	14	CGVEWGRDSYEQYF
TRBV20-1	TRBJ1-1	13	CSAVKTIRTDAFF
TRBV11-2	TRBJ1-2	13	CASSLGGSPGYTF
TRBV29-1	TRBJ2-3	14	CSVGVSTVTDTQYF
TRBV6-1	TRBJ2-7	15	CASSESGGGSYEQYF
TRBV5-1	TRBJ1-1	14	CASSPGQETTEAFF
TRBV5-6	TRBJ2-3	17	CASSLWGALSGTDTQYF
TRBV15	TRBJ2-7	16	CATSRDRSESSYEQYF
TRBV5-1	TRBJ2-3	14	CASMKRGESDTQYF
TRBV29-1	TRBJ1-1	15	CSVEDQPPKAAEAFF
TRBV12-3/TRBV12-4	TRBJ1-5	13	CASSRDGDQPQHF
TRBV14	TRBJ2-3	15	CASSQGRQYTDTQYF
TRBV3-1	TRBJ2-5	11	CAGGVGETQYF
TRBV27	TRBJ2-3	15	CASSGGYSFTDTQYF
TRBV9	TRBJ2-6	18	CASSVVGAADSGANVLTF
TRBV20-1	TRBJ1-5	16	CSARKRGAILNQPQHF
TRBV4-1	TRBJ2-1	13	CASSHGTYNEQFF
TRBV29-1	TRBJ2-4	12	CSVVVLGNIQYF
TRBV15	TRBJ2-1	15	CATSRLAGDYNEQFF
TRBV12-3/TRBV12-4	TRBJ2-3	13	CASRFLGQHTQYF
TRBV5-1	TRBJ2-2	15	CASSLSWTNTGELFF
TRBV10-3	TRBJ2-5	12	CAIRDREETQYF
TRBV5-1	TRBJ1-2	13	CASSLTANYGYTF
TRBV2	TRBJ2-1	15	CASSDNGQTYNEQFF
TRBV4-1	TRBJ2-1	18	CASSQEPGLAGVDHEQFF
TRBV5-1	TRBJ1-2	16	CASSLRQFGGHYGYTF
TRBV5-4	TRBJ2-1	16	CASSPHPPGTYNEQFF
TRBV28	TRBJ1-5	16	CASIVESGYSNQPQHF
TRBV28	TRBJ1-5	15	CASSLGLSQRQPQHF
TRBV2	TRBJ2-1	12	CASPGLNNEQFF
TRBV6-6	TRBJ2-1	13	CASSYPAGYEQFF
TRBV10-3	TRBJ2-2	15	CAISDHISNTGELFF
TRBV7-2	TRBJ2-3	13	CASSTGAKDTQYF
TRBV5-4	TRBJ1-1	14	CASSLNGGGTEAFF